These 21 T cell receptor beta chains share one sample of origin, sequenced in a study of shared clonotypes between healthy human individuals. The assay was immunoSEQ multiplex PCR, and TCRdb's table has in-frame clones only and misses some. The sample lists 1.5 million to 2.5 million clones, approximately 94% occurring once. Cells designated naive CD8 were CD45RO-negative and were positively selected for CCR7, with terminally differentiated effector memory CD45RA+ cells excluded. Sequenced material: naive CD8+ T cells sorted from blood. The receptors come from a man aged 18 to 30 in good health.

CDR3 sequence (DNA): TGTGCCAGCAGTGGTCCCGGGTCCAATGAGCAGTTCTTC. It yields the protein CASSGPGSNEQFF. This chain links TRBV2 with TRBJ2-1; no reliable D call. Trimming removed 4 bases from V and 6 bases from J, with 10 bases in between. CDR1 is SNHLY and CDR2 is FYNNEI in the germline V gene. This CDR3 is built from 13 residues.

The chain carries TRBV30 and TRBJ1-3; weak D call: TRBD1 (5 bases). Per the germline V gene, CDR1 is GTSNPN and CDR2 is SVGIG (reference sequence). The CDR3 totals 16 residues. V shed 3 bases and J shed 3 bases, with 18 bases lying between them. The CDR3, as DNA: TGTGCCTGGAGCCTAGGGGTAGGGCAGGTTGGAAACACCATATATTTT. This translates into CAWSLGVGQVGNTIYF. Drawing the rest from reference TRBV30 and TRBJ1-3, the complete variable domain is SQTIHQWPATLVQPVGSPLSLECTVEGTSNPNLYWYRQAAGRGLQLLFYSVGIGQISSEVPQNLSASRPQDRQFILSSKKLLLSDSGFYLCAWSLGVGQVGNTIYFGEGSWLTVV.

This chain links TRBV5-4 with TRBJ2-7; the match to TRBD1 covers 9 bases. J was trimmed by 3 bases and V by 4 bases; bases with no gene match: 8. Germline V gene data show CDR1 as SGHNT and CDR2 as YYREEE (reference sequence). This CDR3 is built from 15 residues. The CDR3: CASSDDRGILYEQYF. CDR3 nucleotide sequence: TGTGCCAGCAGCGACGACAGGGGGATTCTCTACGAGCAGTACTTC.

This chain uses TRBV7-9 with TRBJ2-3; TRBD2 matches at 9 bases. The germline V gene encodes CDR1 SEHNR and CDR2 FQNEAQ (reference sequence). The CDR3 spans 15 residues. The ends lost 6 bases at V and 2 bases at J; junction bases unmatched: 6. CDR3 in amino acids: CASRGLAGFTDTQYF. Here the CDR3 DNA reads TGTGCCAGCAGGGGGCTAGCGGGGTTCACAGATACGCAGTATTTT.

The chain recombines TRBV19 with TRBJ2-7; 10 bases map to TRBD2. Trimming at V came to 8 bases and at J to 3 bases, leaving 7 bases not matched to a gene. Germline V gene sequence: CDR1 LNHDA, CDR2 SQIVND (reference sequence). The CDR3 consists of 14 residues. CDR3 nucleotide sequence: TGTGCCAGTTCTAGCGGGAGTGGGGACTACGAGCAGTACTTC. It yields the protein CASSSGSGDYEQYF.

V is TRBV6-1 and J is TRBJ1-5; D unclear. Germline lookup yields CDR1 MNHNS and CDR2 SASEGT. CDR3 length: 14 residues. Trimming took off 5 bases at V and 10 bases at J, with 18 bases between the two ends. CDR3 sequence reads: CASSSTDMIGPQHF. Written as DNA, the CDR3 is TGTGCCAGCAGTTCTACAGACATGATCGGTCCCCAGCATTTT.

The CDR3 sequence is CASSLEIGGVNTEAFF. CDR3 in DNA: TGTGCCAGCAGTTTAGAGATTGGGGGTGTGAACACTGAAGCTTTCTTT. The chain links TRBV28 to TRBJ1-1; tentatively, D is TRBD1 (5 bases). The CDR3 loop spans 16 amino acids. Germline lookup yields CDR1 MDHEN and CDR2 SYDVKM. Trimming cost V 2 bases and J 0 bases, with 13 bases left between them.

The chain carries TRBV2 and TRBJ2-3; D gene ambiguous. Germline CDR1 reads SNHLY; CDR2 reads FYNNEI. The CDR3 contains 15 residues. V gave up 5 bases and J gave up 2 bases, with 14 bases separating them. In nucleotides, the CDR3 is TGTGCCAGCAGTACCGGAGCGTTCTCCACAGATACGCAGTATTTT. Its protein product is CASSTGAFSTDTQYF.

The CDR3 is CASSQVEGANQPQHF. In DNA, the CDR3 is TGCGCCAGCAGCCAAGTGGAGGGGGCCAATCAGCCCCAGCATTTT. The J gene is TRBJ1-5, the V gene TRBV4-1, with 7 bases fitting TRBD1. J lost 3 bases, V lost 1 base, and 3 bases had no gene match. From germline, CDR1 is MGHRA and CDR2 YSYEKL. The CDR3 is 15 amino acids.

The chain carries TRBV5-6 and TRBJ1-5, with no clear D. Trimming left V 1 base short and J 4 bases short, with 6 bases between. Germline-derived CDR1 and CDR2 are SGHDT and YYEEEE. This CDR3 has 13 residues. The CDR3 is CASSLQTNQPQHF. The CDR3 DNA is TGTGCCAGCAGCTTGCAGACAAATCAGCCCCAGCATTTT.

In the case of this clone: The same CDR3 can be traced to other DNA sequences in this sample. The rearrangement joins TRBV27 to TRBJ1-2; tentatively, D is TRBD1 (5 bases). V shed 1 base and J shed 2 bases, with 5 bases lying between them. CDR1 and CDR2 (germline): MNHEY, SMNVEV (reference sequence). The CDR3 has 13 amino acids. The CDR3 region has the DNA TGTGCCAGCAGTTTATACAGGAACTATGGCTACACCTTC. Protein: CASSLYRNYGYTF.

CDR3 sequence (DNA): TGTGCCAGCAGTTTATCAGTTGCCACCGGACAGGGTTTCATGAACACTGAAGCTTTCTTT. Translating it yields CASSLSVATGQGFMNTEAFF. The V gene is TRBV27, the J gene TRBJ1-1, with 8 bases aligning to TRBD1. Trimming at V came to 0 bases and at J to 0 bases, leaving 15 bases not matched to a gene. Germline loops: CDR1 MNHEY, CDR2 SMNVEV (reference sequence). The CDR3 extends over 20 amino acids.

The gene calls are TRBV9 and TRBJ2-1; TRBD2 aligns across 11 bases. From germline, CDR1 is SGDLS and CDR2 YYNGEE. The CDR3 extends over 19 amino acids. The V and J ends lost 0 bases and 3 bases, in that order; junction bases with no gene match: 11. CDR3 coding DNA: TGTGCCAGCAGCGTAGGTCCCACGGGACTAGCGGAGGTCTACAATGAGCAGTTCTTC. Amino acids: CASSVGPTGLAEVYNEQFF.

In regard to this clone: Within the sample, other DNA sequences also encode this same CDR3. The chain recombines TRBV4-1 with TRBJ2-7, with D possibly being TRBD2 (6 bases). Per the germline V gene, CDR1 is MGHRA and CDR2 is YSYEKL. V gave up 6 bases and J gave up 0 bases, with 18 bases separating them. This CDR3 is 16 amino acids long. The CDR3 spells CASSHTSGTGSYEQYF. The DNA of the CDR3 is TGCGCCAGCAGTCACACCTCCGGGACTGGCTCCTACGAGCAGTACTTC.

V usage is TRBV4-1 and J usage is TRBJ1-2; unclear D gene. CDR3 length equals 13 residues. V shed 1 base and J shed 1 base, with 4 bases lying between them. The germline V gene encodes CDR1 MGHRA and CDR2 YSYEKL. The CDR3 protein is CASSQGYNYGYTF. In DNA form, the CDR3 reads TGCGCCAGCAGCCAAGGATATAACTATGGCTACACCTTC.

The chain's CDR3 is CASSRIDSNQPQHF. The CDR3 nucleotides are TGTGCCAGCAGCCGAATCGACAGCAATCAGCCCCAGCATTTT. This rearrangement joins TRBV7-8 to TRBJ1-5; D gene ambiguous. Trimming cost V 5 bases and J 1 base, with 9 bases left between them. Germline CDR1 reads SGHVS; CDR2 reads FQNEAQ. This CDR3 has 14 residues. Together with reference TRBV7-8 and TRBJ1-5, the CDR3 gives the full variable domain: GAGVSQSPRYKVAKRGQDVALRCDPISGHVSLFWYQQALGQGPEFLTYFQNEAQLDKSGLPSDRFFAERPEGSVSTLKIQRTQQEDSAVYLCASSRIDSNQPQHFGDGTRLSIL.

The chain couples TRBV28 to TRBJ2-7, with D hard to call. CDR3 length equals 14 residues. Looked up from germline, CDR1 is MDHEN and CDR2 is SYDVKM. V was pared by 4 bases and J by 3 bases, with 13 bases between. The chain's CDR3 is CASSSRLDDYEQYF. CDR3 DNA sequence: TGTGCCAGCAGTTCTCGCCTGGATGACTACGAGCAGTACTTC. The whole variable domain, filled in from reference TRBV28 and TRBJ2-7, reads DVKVTQSSRYLVKRTGEKVFLECVQDMDHENMFWYRQDPGLGLRLIYFSYDVKMKEKGDIPEGYSVSREKKERFSLILESASTNQTSMYLCASSSRLDDYEQYFGPGTRLTVT.

This clone was observed a handful of times. The chain combines TRBV6-1 with TRBJ1-6; TRBD1 is a possible D gene (6 bases). Germline V CDR1 and CDR2: MNHNS, SASEGT. This CDR3 region has 14 residues. Trimming took off 3 bases at V and 8 bases at J, with 11 bases between the two ends. The CDR3 loop is CASSDWAGDSPLHF. For the CDR3, the DNA is TGTGCCAGCAGTGATTGGGCAGGGGATTCACCCCTCCACTTT.

This clone was found once. The chain carries TRBV28 and TRBJ2-7; 7 nucleotides line up with TRBD1. V shed 3 bases, J shed 5 bases, and the junction held 4 bases outside the gene matches. The CDR3 contains 13 residues. CDR1 MDHEN and CDR2 SYDVKM come from the germline V gene. The CDR3 protein is CASSLTGTHEQYF. Written as DNA, the CDR3 is TGTGCCAGCAGTTTGACAGGGACCCACGAGCAGTACTTC.

The V and J genes are TRBV4-3 and TRBJ2-5; no firm D call. The ends were cut back, 0 bases at V and 5 bases at J, with 10 bases in the middle. Germline V gene sequence: CDR1 LGHNA, CDR2 YSLEER. There are 14 residues in the CDR3. As DNA, the CDR3 is TGCGCCAGCAGCCAAGATCGCGCATGGGAGACCCAGTACTTC. It encodes CASSQDRAWETQYF.

The gene calls are TRBV28 and TRBJ1-2; 8 nucleotides align to TRBD1. The CDR3 totals 12 residues. Germline CDR1 is MDHEN and CDR2 is SYDVKM. Unmatched junction bases numbered 2, after V lost 5 bases and J lost 6 bases. This CDR3 reads CASSRTGNGYTF. For the CDR3, the DNA is TGTGCCAGCAGTCGGACAGGGAATGGCTACACCTTC.